This T cell receptor beta chain was recorded in a study of CD8 T cells in Susac syndrome. CDR1 and CDR2 (germline): LGHNA, YSLEER. The V and J ends lost 7 bases and 3 bases, in that order; junction bases with no gene match: 14. This CDR3 comprises 18 residues. Random hexamers served to reverse transcribe about 0.5 to 1 ug RNA. The immunoSEQ assay covered 54 Vbeta and 13 Jbeta segments for CDR3. Each CDR3 protein is one row after TCRdb ran MiXCR on the immunoSEQ multiplex PCR reads. Of approximately 220,000 distinct CDR3 sequences listed, 92% are singletons. CD8+ and CD4+ T cells taken from blood had their TCR beta sequenced. TEMRA cells were FACS-enriched, and CD8+ and CD4+ T cells were isolated negatively.

The receptor's source is a human donor with multiple sclerosis. The sample consisted of CD8+ T cells from PBMCs. This rearrangement joins TRBV4-3 to TRBJ2-7; TRBD2 matches 14 bases. The DNA of the CDR3 is TGCGCCAGCAAAGGGACTAGCGGGAGTCCCGTCTCCTTCTACGAGCAGTACTTC. It encodes CASKGTSGSPVSFYEQYF.